The 2 T cell receptor beta chains below were found in one sample sequenced in a study of beta chain features in type 1 diabetes. General study results and limits: When Type 1 diabetes patients were examined, their TCRB CDR3s proved moderately but significantly shorter in all four CD4+ subsets.

Their specific antigens are unknown. The authors reverse transcribed all of the isolated RNA, so sequencing captured expressed TCRB transcripts. Only in-frame clones appear in the TCRdb table, and some are missing; sequencing was by immunoSEQ multiplex PCR. Of 350,000 to 400,000 clones in the sample, around an eighth were seen once. Sequencing was carried out using naive CD4+ T cells from blood. These receptors were taken from a woman aged 18-29 years with type 1 diabetes.

The chain uses TRBV15 and TRBJ1-5; D gene unclear. The CDR3 spans 15 residues. The V and J ends lost 0 bases and 7 bases respectively, with 13 bases between them. Germline V lookup: CDR1 LNHNV, CDR2 YYDKDF (reference sequence). Here the CDR3 reads CATSRDQRVGQPQHF. The CDR3, as DNA: TGTGCCACCAGCAGAGATCAGAGGGTTGGCCAGCCCCAGCATTTT.

The J gene is TRBJ2-7, the V gene TRBV13; 8 bases line up with TRBD1. With 5 bases clipped from V and 4 bases from J, the junction kept 10 bases outside the gene matches. The CDR3 extends over 15 amino acids. Germline lookup yields CDR1 PRHDT and CDR2 FYEKMQ (reference sequence). CDR3 sequence (DNA): TGTGCCAGCAGCGGGAGGACAGGGAGTTCATACGAGCAGTACTTC. It encodes CASSGRTGSSYEQYF.